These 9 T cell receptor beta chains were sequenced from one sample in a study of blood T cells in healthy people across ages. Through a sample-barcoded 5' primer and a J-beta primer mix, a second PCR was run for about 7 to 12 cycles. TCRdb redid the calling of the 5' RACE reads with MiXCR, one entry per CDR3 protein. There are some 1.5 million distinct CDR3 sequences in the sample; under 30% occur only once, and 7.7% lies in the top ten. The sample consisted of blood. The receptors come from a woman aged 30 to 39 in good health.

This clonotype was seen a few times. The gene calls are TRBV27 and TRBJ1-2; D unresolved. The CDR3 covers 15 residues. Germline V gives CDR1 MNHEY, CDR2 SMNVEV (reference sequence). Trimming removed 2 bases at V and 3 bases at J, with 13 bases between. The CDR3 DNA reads TGTGCCAGCAGTTTAAGTGGACGGTCCTACTATGGCTACACCTTC. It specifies CASSLSGRSYYGYTF.

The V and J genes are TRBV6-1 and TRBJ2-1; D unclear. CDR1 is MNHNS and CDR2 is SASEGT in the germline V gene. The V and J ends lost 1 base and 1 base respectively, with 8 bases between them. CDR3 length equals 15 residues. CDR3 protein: CASSEGSPSYNEQFF. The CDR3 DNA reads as TGTGCCAGCAGTGAAGGGTCTCCTTCCTACAATGAGCAGTTCTTC.

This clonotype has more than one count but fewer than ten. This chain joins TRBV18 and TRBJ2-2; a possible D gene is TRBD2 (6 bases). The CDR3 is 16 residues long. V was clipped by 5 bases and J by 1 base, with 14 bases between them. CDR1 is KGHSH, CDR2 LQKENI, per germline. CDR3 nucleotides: TGTGCCAGCTCATTCTCGGCGGGAATGAACACCGGGGAGCTGTTTTTT. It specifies CASSFSAGMNTGELFF.

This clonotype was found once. In DNA, the CDR3 is TGTGCCAGTAGTATTGTCGCGGGGAGGGGGCCCCAAAACATTCAGTACTTC. This translates into CASSIVAGRGPQNIQYF. This chain links TRBV19 with TRBJ2-4, with D perhaps TRBD1 or TRBD2 (7 bases each). Trimming pared 3 bases from V and 5 bases from J, leaving 20 bases between. CDR1 is LNHDA, CDR2 SQIVND, per germline (reference sequence). The CDR3 has 17 amino acids. The entire variable domain, with the rest obtained from reference TRBV19 and TRBJ2-4, is as follows: DGGITQSPKYLFRKEGQNVTLSCEQNLNHDAMYWYRQDPGQGLRLIYYSQIVNDFQKGDIAEGYSVSREKKESFPLTVTSAQKNPTAFYLCASSIVAGRGPQNIQYFGAGTRLSVL.

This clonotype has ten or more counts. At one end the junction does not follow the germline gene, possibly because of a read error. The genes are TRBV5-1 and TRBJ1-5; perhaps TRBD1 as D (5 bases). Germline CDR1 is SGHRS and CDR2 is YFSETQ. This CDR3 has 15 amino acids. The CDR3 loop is CASSLDSYSNQPQHF. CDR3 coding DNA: TGTGCCAGCAGTTTAGACAGTTATAGCAATCAGCCCCAGCATTTT.

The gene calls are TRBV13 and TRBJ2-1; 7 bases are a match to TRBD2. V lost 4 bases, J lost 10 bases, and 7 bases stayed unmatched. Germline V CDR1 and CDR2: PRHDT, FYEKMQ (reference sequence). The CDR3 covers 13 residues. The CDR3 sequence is CASSWSGVREQFF. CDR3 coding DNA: TGTGCCAGCAGCTGGAGCGGGGTGAGGGAGCAGTTCTTC.

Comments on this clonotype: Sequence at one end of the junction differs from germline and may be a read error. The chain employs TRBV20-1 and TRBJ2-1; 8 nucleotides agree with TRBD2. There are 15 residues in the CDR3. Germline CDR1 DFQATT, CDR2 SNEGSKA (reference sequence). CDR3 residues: CSTRSTSGRYNEQFF. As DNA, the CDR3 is TGCAGTACTAGAAGTACTAGCGGAAGATACAATGAGCAGTTCTTC.

Here the CDR3 DNA reads TGTGCCACCAGCCTCAGTGGACAGGGGGATCAGCCCCAGCATTTT. Translated: CATSLSGQGDQPQHF. V usage is TRBV15 and J usage is TRBJ1-5; 10 bases agree with TRBD1. With 5 bases clipped from V and 5 bases from J, the junction kept 6 bases outside the gene matches. CDR3 length: 15 amino acids. CDR1 and CDR2 (germline): LNHNV, YYDKDF (reference sequence).

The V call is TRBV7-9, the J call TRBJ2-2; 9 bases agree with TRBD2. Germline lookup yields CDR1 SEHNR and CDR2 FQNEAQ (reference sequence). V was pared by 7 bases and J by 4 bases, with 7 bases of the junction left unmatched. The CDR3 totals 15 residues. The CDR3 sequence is CASKTGTSLTGELFF. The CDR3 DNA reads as TGTGCCAGCAAAACCGGGACTAGCCTCACCGGGGAGCTGTTTTTT.